These T cell receptor beta chains were read from a single sample in a study of T cells in Graves' hyperthyroidism and ophthalmopathy. One entry per CDR3 protein, called by TCRdb with MiXCR from the multiplex PCR reads. Among about 520,000 distinct CDR3 sequences listed, approximately 24% were seen once. The specimen was blood. The receptors come from a young woman with Graves' ophthalmopathy. Both conserved end residues are part of each CDR3. The D gene is left open where the match is weak. The size of a clone is reported for some rows only, either as once, few or many, or as a class for expanded clones.

clone size,J gene,CDR3 length,V gene,D gene,CDR3 DNA,CDR3 protein
NA,TRBJ2-3,16,TRBV10-3,TRBD2,TGTGCCATCAGTGTCGAGCGGGGACGCCACACAGATACGCAGTATTTT,CAISVERGRHTDTQYF
NA,TRBJ1-2,14,TRBV11-2,TRBD1,TGTGCCAGCAGCTTAGAGGGACAGCTTTATGGCTACACCTTC,CASSLEGQLYGYTF
many,TRBJ2-5,14,TRBV4-1,NA,TGCGCCAGCAGCCAAGTTGGGGGTCCAGAGACCCAGTACTTC,CASSQVGGPETQYF
NA,TRBJ1-1,15,TRBV6-5,NA,TGTGCCAGCAGTTACTCGCTTTCTCCGAACACTGAAGCTTTCTTT,CASSYSLSPNTEAFF
many,TRBJ2-7,17,TRBV20-1,NA,TGCAGTGCTAGAGACGCTAATCTGTTCACGGTGGTTTACGAGCAGTACTTC,CSARDANLFTVVYEQYF
many,TRBJ2-7,15,TRBV12-3/TRBV12-4,TRBD2,TGTGCCAGCGCCCCGACTAGCGGGGGGGTTGGGGAGCAGTACTTC,CASAPTSGGVGEQYF
many,TRBJ2-7,14,TRBV10-2,NA,TGCGCCAGCAGTACCGTCCGGGACAAGTACGAGCAGTACTTC,CASSTVRDKYEQYF
many,TRBJ2-7,14,TRBV28,NA,TGTGCCAGCAGAGCAGGACGAGGACGTTACGAGCAGTACTTC,CASRAGRGRYEQYF
many,TRBJ2-7,16,TRBV11-1,TRBD1,TGTGCCAGCAGCATTGGGGCGGGACAGGGCAAACACGAGCAGTACTTC,CASSIGAGQGKHEQYF
many,TRBJ1-2,15,TRBV6-5,TRBD1,TGTGCCAGCAGTTACTCGGCAGGGGGACGGAGTGGCTACACCTTC,CASSYSAGGRSGYTF
NA,TRBJ2-7,16,TRBV11-2,TRBD2,TGTGCCAGCAGCTTGACGGGACTAGCGGGAGCCTACGAGCAGTACTTC,CASSLTGLAGAYEQYF
many,TRBJ2-7,13,TRBV6-1,TRBD1,TGTGCCAGCAGTGGACAGGGTGTCGACGAGCAGTACTTC,CASSGQGVDEQYF
NA,TRBJ1-5,18,TRBV28,NA,TGTGCCAGCAGTGCGCGGGCGAGAACCCGGGCTCCTGATCAGCCCCAGCGTTTT,CASSARARTRAPDQPQRF
NA,TRBJ1-3,12,TRBV15,NA,TGTGCCACCTACCTCTCTGGAAACACCATATATTTT,CATYLSGNTIYF
many,TRBJ2-7,14,TRBV7-2,NA,TGTGCCAGCAGATCGGCGGCGGGTGCGGACGAGCAGTACTTC,CASRSAAGADEQYF
NA,TRBJ1-5,15,TRBV15,NA,TGTGCCACCAGCATCGGACGAGTCGGCAATCAGCCCCAGCATTTT,CATSIGRVGNQPQHF
many,TRBJ2-7,14,TRBV6-5,TRBD1,TGTGCCAGCAGCGTAGGCAGGGGGTTCTACGAGCAGTACTTC,CASSVGRGFYEQYF
few,TRBJ1-1,11,TRBV20-1,NA,TGCAGTGCTCCGACAGGCACAGAAGCTTTCTTT,CSAPTGTEAFF
many,TRBJ2-7,15,TRBV13,NA,TGTGCCAGCAGCTTAGGGTGGAGCGGTGCCTACGAGCAGTACTTC,CASSLGWSGAYEQYF
medium-sized,TRBJ2-5,15,TRBV20-1,TRBD2,TGCAGTGCCCCGACGGCTAGCGGGGCGGCAGGGACCCAGTACTTC,CSAPTASGAAGTQYF
many,TRBJ2-7,15,TRBV15,NA,TGTGCCACCAGCAGAGATCTCGGCTCCTTTTACGAGCAGTACTTC,CATSRDLGSFYEQYF
few,TRBJ2-7,13,TRBV29-1,NA,TGCAGCGTTGCCACAAACGACCCGGGGGAGCAGTACTTC,CSVATNDPGEQYF
many,TRBJ1-1,14,TRBV20-1,TRBD1,TGCAGTGCTAGAGAGACAGGGGGAGGGACTGAAGCTTTCTTT,CSARETGGGTEAFF
many,TRBJ2-7,14,TRBV12-3/TRBV12-4,NA,TGTGCCAGCCGACTTCCGGGGGCAATCCACGAGCAGTACTTC,CASRLPGAIHEQYF
once,TRBJ1-2,15,TRBV5-1,TRBD1,TGCGCCAGCAGCACCGGGACAGTGGGATACTATGGCTACACCTTC,CASSTGTVGYYGYTF
few,TRBJ2-5,14,TRBV28,TRBD1,TGTGCCAGCAGCGACAGGGGAGTAGGAGAGACCCAGTACTTC,CASSDRGVGETQYF
many,TRBJ1-2,15,TRBV10-3,NA,TGTGCCATCAGTGAGTCAGCTGAGTCTAACTATGGCTACACCTTC,CAISESAESNYGYTF
few,TRBJ1-1,13,TRBV19,NA,TGTGCCAGTATGGGGAGGCTGAACACTGAAGCTTTCTTT,CASMGRLNTEAFF
many,TRBJ1-1,14,TRBV7-2,NA,TGTGCCAGCAGCTTTGCAGGGTGGGACACTGAAGCTTTCTTT,CASSFAGWDTEAFF
NA,TRBJ2-5,13,TRBV11-2,NA,TGTGCCAGCAGCTTTTATTCCCCCGAGACCCAGTACTTC,CASSFYSPETQYF
few,TRBJ2-5,13,TRBV12-3/TRBV12-4,NA,TGTGCCAGCAGTATAAGGAAGCAAGAGACCCAGTACTTC,CASSIRKQETQYF
many,TRBJ2-7,13,TRBV12-3/TRBV12-4,NA,TGTGCCAGCAGTTTAGCGGACCACTACGAGCAGTACTTC,CASSLADHYEQYF
many,TRBJ2-7,13,TRBV29-1,NA,TGCAGCGCCCATGGGGGTGGGGACTACGAGCAGTACTTC,CSAHGGGDYEQYF
NA,TRBJ2-3,16,TRBV27,NA,TGTGCCAGCTGCCCGGCGGGGCCCCATCGCACAGATACGCAGTATTTT,CASCPAGPHRTDTQYF
many,TRBJ2-4,16,TRBV4-1,NA,TGCGCCAGCAGCCAAGTAATAGTGCTAGCCAAAAACATTCAGTACTTC,CASSQVIVLAKNIQYF
many,TRBJ2-2,15,TRBV24-1,NA,TGTGCCACCAGTGACCCGGGACAAAACACCGGGGAGCTGTTTTTT,CATSDPGQNTGELFF
NA,TRBJ1-2,13,TRBV29-1,NA,TGCAGCGAGACGGCTCTTCCGGGGGATGGCTACACCTTC,CSETALPGDGYTF
many,TRBJ2-7,13,TRBV29-1,TRBD1,TGCAGCGTTGACCTGACAGGGAGCTACGAGCAGTACTTC,CSVDLTGSYEQYF
many,TRBJ2-5,13,TRBV20-1,NA,TGCAGTGCTCCGACTACCCTCGGGGAGACCCAGTACTTC,CSAPTTLGETQYF
NA,TRBJ1-6,14,TRBV6-1,TRBD1,TGTGCCAGCAGCCCAGGGGGGAATAATTCACCCCTCCACTTT,CASSPGGNNSPLHF
many,TRBJ1-1,12,TRBV6-5,NA,TGTGCCAGCAGGCCGACGGACACTGAAGCTTTCTTT,CASRPTDTEAFF
NA,TRBJ2-5,18,TRBV12-3/TRBV12-4,TRBD2,TGTGCCAGCAGACCTCTTCGGGGACTAGGGCCCGGGGGGGAGACCCAGTACTTC,CASRPLRGLGPGGETQYF
NA,TRBJ2-2,13,TRBV6-2/TRBV6-3,NA,TGTGCCAGCATGGCTGCGAACACCGGGGAGCTGTTTTTT,CASMAANTGELFF
many,TRBJ1-5,14,TRBV2,TRBD1,TGTGCCAGCAGACCGGGACAGGGATATCAGCCCCAGCATTTT,CASRPGQGYQPQHF
few,TRBJ2-2,13,TRBV12-5,NA,TGTGCTAGTGGTTTGGTACAAACCGGGGAGCTGTTTTTT,CASGLVQTGELFF
many,TRBJ1-2,18,TRBV6-1,TRBD1,TGTGCCAGCAGTAAAACCCCGGGACAGGGGATGGGGAACTATGGCTACACCTTC,CASSKTPGQGMGNYGYTF
few,TRBJ2-7,15,TRBV6-2/TRBV6-3,NA,TGTGCCAGCATTGGTGAGGTGGCGAGCTCCTACGAGCAGTACTTC,CASIGEVASSYEQYF